A selection of T cell receptor beta chains follows, all from one sample in a study of T cell responses to AZD1222 COVID-19 vaccine. The data were produced by immunoSEQ multiplex PCR, yet TCRdb's version contains in-frame clones alone and is incomplete. The table lists roughly 100,000 clones, 85% to 90% of them singletons. Sequenced material: peripheral blood, taken on day 0 of AZD1222 vaccination. The receptors here all came from an adult in good health. Each CDR3 is given with its conserved first and last residue. The order of the fields is V gene, D gene, J gene, CDR3 length, clone size, CDR3 protein, CDR3 DNA. D genes are given only for firm matches. Expanded clones are given a class, and other clones once, few, many or no size at all.

V: TRBV9; D: -; J: TRBJ2-5; length: 13; size: -; CDR3: CASSVEGRETQYF; DNA: TGTGCCAGCAGCGTAGAGGGTCGGGAGACCCAGTACTTC
V: TRBV28; D: -; J: TRBJ1-5; length: 18; size: -; CDR3: CASNHPTGSRHGNQPQHF; DNA: TGTGCCAGCAATCATCCGACAGGTAGCCGTCATGGCAATCAGCCCCAGCATTTT
V: TRBV10-3; D: TRBD2; J: TRBJ2-5; length: 14; size: -; CDR3: CATSGLAGQETQYF; DNA: TGTGCCACCTCGGGACTAGCGGGGCAAGAGACCCAGTACTTC
V: TRBV3-1/TRBV3-2; D: -; J: TRBJ2-2; length: 15; size: -; CDR3: CASSQGLVATGELFF; DNA: TGTGCCAGCAGCCAAGGGTTGGTAGCGACCGGGGAGCTGTTTTTT
V: TRBV27; D: -; J: TRBJ2-3; length: 12; size: -; CDR3: CASSHYTDTQYF; DNA: TGTGCCAGCTCCCACTACACAGATACGCAGTATTTT
V: TRBV4-2; D: TRBD2; J: TRBJ2-5; length: 17; size: -; CDR3: CASSPVGTSGRGETQYF; DNA: TGTGCCAGCAGCCCCGTCGGAACTAGCGGGAGAGGAGAGACCCAGTACTTC
V: TRBV19; D: -; J: TRBJ1-3; length: 15; size: -; CDR3: CASTEEGWSGNTIYF; DNA: TGTGCCAGTACCGAAGAAGGTTGGTCTGGAAACACCATATATTTT
V: TRBV4-1; D: -; J: TRBJ1-2; length: 16; size: -; CDR3: CASSQDPGAHNYGYTF; DNA: TGCGCCAGCAGCCAAGATCCCGGGGCCCATAACTATGGCTACACCTTC
V: TRBV28; D: TRBD1; J: TRBJ1-4; length: 15; size: -; CDR3: CASSGGDRGNEKLFF; DNA: TGTGCCAGCAGTGGGGGGGACAGGGGTAATGAAAAACTGTTTTTT
V: TRBV15; D: -; J: TRBJ2-5; length: 17; size: once; CDR3: CATSREVSRQGRETQYF; DNA: TGTGCCACCAGCAGAGAAGTGTCGCGGCAGGGCCGAGAGACCCAGTACTTC
V: TRBV11-2; D: -; J: TRBJ1-2; length: 15; size: few; CDR3: CASSLGQLSLLGYTF; DNA: TGTGCCAGCAGCCTTGGACAGCTCTCCCTTTTGGGCTACACCTTC
V: TRBV7-2; D: TRBD2; J: TRBJ2-3; length: 15; size: -; CDR3: CASSSGLAERDTQYF; DNA: TGTGCCAGCAGCTCGGGACTAGCGGAGCGAGATACGCAGTATTTT
V: TRBV5-3; D: -; J: TRBJ2-2; length: 16; size: -; CDR3: CARSGPPPTNTGELFF; DNA: TGTGCCAGAAGTGGTCCCCCACCTACGAACACCGGGGAGCTGTTTTTT
V: TRBV7-8; D: -; J: TRBJ2-7; length: 14; size: -; CDR3: CASSQGARGYEQYF; DNA: TGTGCCAGCAGCCAAGGGGCCCGGGGGTACGAGCAGTACTTC
V: TRBV7-9; D: -; J: TRBJ2-4; length: 13; size: -; CDR3: CASQKGVINIQYF; DNA: TGTGCCAGCCAGAAGGGGGTCATCAACATTCAGTACTTC
V: TRBV14; D: -; J: TRBJ1-5; length: 13; size: -; CDR3: CASNERGVQPQHF; DNA: TGTGCCAGTAATGAGCGGGGGGTTCAGCCCCAGCATTTT
V: TRBV3-1/TRBV3-2; D: -; J: TRBJ1-4; length: 14; size: -; CDR3: CASSPGHNNEKLFF; DNA: TGTGCCAGCAGCCCCGGACATAATAATGAAAAACTGTTTTTT
V: TRBV30; D: -; J: TRBJ2-7; length: 11; size: -; CDR3: CAWSVSYEQYF; DNA: TGTGCCTGGAGTGTATCCTACGAGCAGTACTTC
V: TRBV25-1; D: -; J: TRBJ2-7; length: 13; size: -; CDR3: CASSEFGSYEQYF; DNA: TGTGCCAGCAGTGAATTCGGATCCTACGAGCAGTACTTC
V: TRBV10-3; D: -; J: TRBJ1-1; length: 14; size: once; CDR3: CAIRIQGYEAEAFF; DNA: TGTGCCATCAGGATACAGGGTTACGAGGCTGAAGCTTTCTTT
V: TRBV7-2; D: -; J: TRBJ1-5; length: 12; size: -; CDR3: CASGDMYQPQHF; DNA: TGTGCCAGCGGTGACATGTATCAGCCCCAGCATTTT
V: TRBV11-2; D: TRBD1; J: TRBJ1-1; length: 16; size: -; CDR3: CASSLEGGGADTEAFF; DNA: TGTGCCAGCAGCTTAGAGGGAGGGGGCGCGGACACTGAAGCTTTCTTT
V: TRBV9; D: TRBD2; J: TRBJ2-2; length: 15; size: -; CDR3: CASSGTSGNTGELFF; DNA: TGTGCCAGCAGCGGGACTAGCGGGAACACCGGGGAGCTGTTTTTT
V: TRBV7-9; D: -; J: TRBJ2-1; length: 12; size: -; CDR3: CASSLDTDEQFF; DNA: TGTGCCAGCAGCTTAGATACGGATGAGCAGTTCTTC
V: TRBV9; D: TRBD2; J: TRBJ2-1; length: 15; size: -; CDR3: CASSLAGGTYNEQFF; DNA: TGTGCCAGCAGCCTAGCGGGAGGGACCTACAATGAGCAGTTCTTC
V: TRBV6-2/TRBV6-3; D: -; J: TRBJ1-1; length: 14; size: -; CDR3: CASSYVQAAGEAFF; DNA: TGTGCCAGCAGTTACGTCCAGGCAGCGGGTGAAGCTTTCTTT
V: TRBV6-4; D: TRBD1; J: TRBJ2-7; length: 12; size: -; CDR3: CASRQGVYEQYF; DNA: TGTGCCAGTCGACAGGGGGTCTACGAGCAGTACTTC
V: TRBV19; D: TRBD2; J: TRBJ2-6; length: 20; size: -; CDR3: CASSTQGLAGGFSGANVLTF; DNA: TGTGCCAGTAGTACCCAGGGACTAGCGGGAGGCTTCTCTGGGGCCAACGTCCTGACTTTC
V: TRBV20-1; D: -; J: TRBJ2-1; length: 11; size: -; CDR3: CSASVNNEQFF; DNA: TGCAGTGCTAGTGTTAACAATGAGCAGTTCTTC
V: TRBV27; D: -; J: TRBJ1-3; length: 15; size: once; CDR3: CASSMRVSSGNTIYF; DNA: TGTGCCAGCTCCATGAGGGTGAGCTCTGGAAACACCATATATTTT
V: TRBV6-5; D: TRBD2; J: TRBJ2-7; length: 14; size: -; CDR3: CASSWTSGIREQYF; DNA: TGTGCCAGCAGTTGGACTAGCGGGATCCGGGAGCAGTACTTC